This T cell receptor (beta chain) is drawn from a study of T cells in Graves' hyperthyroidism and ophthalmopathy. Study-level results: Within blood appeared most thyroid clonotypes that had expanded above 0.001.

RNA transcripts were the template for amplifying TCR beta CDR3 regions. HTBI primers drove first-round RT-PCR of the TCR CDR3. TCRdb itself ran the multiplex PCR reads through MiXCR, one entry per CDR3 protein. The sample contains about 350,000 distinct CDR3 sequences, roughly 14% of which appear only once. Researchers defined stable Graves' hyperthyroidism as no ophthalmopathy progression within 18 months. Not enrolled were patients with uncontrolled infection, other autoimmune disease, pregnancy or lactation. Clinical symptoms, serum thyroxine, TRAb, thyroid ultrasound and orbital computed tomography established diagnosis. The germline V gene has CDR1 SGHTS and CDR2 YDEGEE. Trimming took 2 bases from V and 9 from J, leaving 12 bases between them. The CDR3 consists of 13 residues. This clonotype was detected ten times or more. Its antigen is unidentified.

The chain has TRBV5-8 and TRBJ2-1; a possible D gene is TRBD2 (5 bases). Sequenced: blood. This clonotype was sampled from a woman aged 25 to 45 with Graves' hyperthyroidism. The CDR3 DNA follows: TGTGCCAGCAGCTTAGCCCGCCGGGGTGAGCAGTTCTTC. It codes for CASSLARRGEQFF. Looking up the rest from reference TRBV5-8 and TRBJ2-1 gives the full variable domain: EAGVTQSPTHLIKTRGQQATLRCSPISGHTSVYWYQQALGLGLQFLLWYDEGEERNRGNFPPRFSGRQFPNYSSELNVNALELEDSALYLCASSLARRGEQFFGPGTRLTVL.